The rows below give T cell receptor beta chains drawn from one sample of a study of Ad26.COV2.S vaccination and SARS-CoV-2 variants. Clones were sequenced by immunoSEQ multiplex PCR, and TCRdb holds only the in-frame ones, with some missing. The sample lists some 340,000 clones, approximately 86% occurring once. This specimen consisted of peripheral blood, obtained in a trial of Ad26.COV2.S vaccine versus placebo. All receptors derive from a person between 18 and 65 years old who received the Ad26.COV2.S COVID-19 vaccine or a placebo. Both conserved end residues are part of each CDR3. A D gene is named only where the DNA matches it firmly. Size values are once, few and many counts, or a class for expanded clones, and some rows have none.

- TRBJ2-1 - TRBV18 TGTGCCAGCTCACCCCAAACCGGGTCCTCGGGCGGTGAGCAGTTCTTC CASSPQTGSSGGEQFF
TRBD1 TRBJ2-1 once TRBV18 TGTGCCAGCTCACAGGGACAGGGTAGTGGAAATGAGCAGTTCTTC CASSQGQGSGNEQFF
- TRBJ1-3 - TRBV7-2 TGTGCCAGCAGCTTAGCCGGGGTCAGCTCTGGAAACACCATATATTTT CASSLAGVSSGNTIYF
- TRBJ1-3 - TRBV19 TGTGCCAGTAGTATAAGCCCTCTGGAGGCCTCTGGAAACACCATATATTTT CASSISPLEASGNTIYF
TRBD1 TRBJ1-5 few TRBV28 TGTGCCAGCAGATCCAACAGGGGTAGCAATCAGCCCCAGCATTTT CASRSNRGSNQPQHF
- TRBJ1-3 - TRBV7-8 TGTGCCAGCAGCTTAGCTAGCTCTGGAAACACCATATATTTT CASSLASSGNTIYF
- TRBJ1-3 - TRBV6-1 TGTGCCAGCAGTGCAGCCTCTGGAAACACCATATATTTT CASSAASGNTIYF
TRBD1 TRBJ1-2 once TRBV24-1 TGTGCCACCACCACAGGGGACTATGGCTACACCTTC CATTTGDYGYTF
TRBD1 TRBJ2-1 - TRBV5-4 TGTGCCAGCAGCTTTCCGGGACAGGGGTTCAATGAGCAGTTCTTC CASSFPGQGFNEQFF
- TRBJ1-1 few TRBV19 TGTGCCAGTAAGTTGGAGGCTGTTACTTTCTTT CASKLEAVTFF
- TRBJ1-2 - TRBV1 TGCACCAGCAGCCAAAGCCCCCCCGCGGGCTATGGCTACACCTTC CTSSQSPPAGYGYTF
- TRBJ2-1 few TRBV11-2 TGTGCCAGCAGCTTAGGGGGTAGCGGTTACAATGAGCAGTTCTTC CASSLGGSGYNEQFF
- TRBJ1-3 - TRBV12-3/TRBV12-4 TGTGCCAGCAGGCTGAGCTCTGGAAACACCATATATTTT CASRLSSGNTIYF
TRBD1 TRBJ2-7 - TRBV6-2/TRBV6-3 TGTGCCAGCAGTTACAGACAGGGGCCCTACGAGCAGTACTTC CASSYRQGPYEQYF
- TRBJ1-5 - TRBV5-5 TGTGCCAGCAGCTCATCGGGGCAGCCCCAGCATTTT CASSSSGQPQHF
- TRBJ2-3 - TRBV15 TGTGCCACCTCCCCGGGACACAATCCCCACACAGATACGCAGTATTTT CATSPGHNPHTDTQYF
TRBD1 TRBJ1-1 once TRBV20-1 TGCAGTGCTAGTACAGGGGGCACTGAAGCTTTCTTT CSASTGGTEAFF
TRBD1 TRBJ2-3 - TRBV24-1 TGTGCCACCAGTGCGGGACAGGGCACAGATACGCAGTATTTT CATSAGQGTDTQYF
- TRBJ2-7 few TRBV5-1 TGCGCCAGCAGCAACCCTGGACAGAATACGGAGCAGTACTTC CASSNPGQNTEQYF
- TRBJ2-1 - TRBV7-9 TGTGCCAGCAGTACAGGCTACAATGAGCAGTTCTTC CASSTGYNEQFF